This T cell receptor (beta chain) was recovered during a study of tissue T cells after allogeneic stem cell transplantation. Whole-study results and caveats: Shared clones across patients were few; motif clustering revealed tissue-specific shared signatures. Tissue-detected TCR repertoire was only partly captured by blood and spleen T cells.

This table comes from immunoSEQ multiplex PCR, and its TCRdb copy is limited to in-frame clones, with some not included. The table lists roughly 5,400 clones, over 30% of them singletons. About this clone: Antigen: not known. At one boundary the junction diverges from the germline segment, which might be a read error. Genes and germline come from the mouse. The read ends 1 residue early relative to the CDR3; the germline J gene fills the gap.

CDR1 and CDR2 (germline): SGHSA, FRNQAP. The length of the CDR3 is 11 residues. Time point reported: mouse harvest day 14 after allogeneic transplant. The graft held 10^6 splenic CD5+ T cells and 10^7 T-cell-depleted bone marrow cells. Mice had MHC-mismatched B6 into BALB/c GVHD, sampled day 7 or 14. The sequence was obtained from a female BALB/c mouse given C57BL/6 T cells with graft-versus-host disease after an allogeneic hematopoietic cell transplant. The sequencing sample was made of gut tissue. The chain links TRBV16 to TRBJ2-7, with 7 bases fitting TRBD2. CDR3 DNA (partial): TGTGCCAGCACTGGGGACTATGAACAGTAC. Its protein product is CASTGDYEQY. The CDR3 in full is CASTGDYEQYF. Supplemented by reference TRBV16 and TRBJ2-7, the full variable domain reads NAGVIQTPRHKVTGKGQEATLWCEPISGHSAVFWYRQTIVQGLEFLTYFRNQAPIDDSGMPKERFSAQMPNQSHSTLKIQSTQPQDSAVYLCASTGDYEQYFGPGTRLTVL.